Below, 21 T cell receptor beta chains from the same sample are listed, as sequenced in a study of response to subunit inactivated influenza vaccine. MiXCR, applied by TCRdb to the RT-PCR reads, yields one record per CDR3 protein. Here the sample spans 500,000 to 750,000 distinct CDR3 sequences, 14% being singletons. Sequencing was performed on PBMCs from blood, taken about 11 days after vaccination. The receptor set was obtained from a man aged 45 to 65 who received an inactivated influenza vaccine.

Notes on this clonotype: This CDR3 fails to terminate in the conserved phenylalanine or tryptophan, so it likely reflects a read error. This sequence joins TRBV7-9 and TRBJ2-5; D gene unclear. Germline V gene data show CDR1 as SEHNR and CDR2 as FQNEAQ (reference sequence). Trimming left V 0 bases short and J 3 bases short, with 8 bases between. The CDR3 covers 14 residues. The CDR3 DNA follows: TGTGCCAGCAGCTTAGCGGAAGGGAAAGAGACCCAGTACCTC. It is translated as CASSLAEGKETQYL.

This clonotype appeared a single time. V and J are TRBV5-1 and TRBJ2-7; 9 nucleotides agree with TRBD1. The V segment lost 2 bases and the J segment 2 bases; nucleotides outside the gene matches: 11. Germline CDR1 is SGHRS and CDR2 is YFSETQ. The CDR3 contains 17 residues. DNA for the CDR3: TGCGCCAGCAGCTTCCTTCCTCCGGGACAGGGCCCCTACGAGCAGTACTTC. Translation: CASSFLPPGQGPYEQYF.

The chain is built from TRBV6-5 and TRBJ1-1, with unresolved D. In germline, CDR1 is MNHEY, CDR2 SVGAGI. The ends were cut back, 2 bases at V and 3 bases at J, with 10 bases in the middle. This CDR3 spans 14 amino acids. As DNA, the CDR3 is TGTGCCAGCAGTTACCGTCGGAGGGACACTGAAGCTTTCTTT. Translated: CASSYRRRDTEAFF.

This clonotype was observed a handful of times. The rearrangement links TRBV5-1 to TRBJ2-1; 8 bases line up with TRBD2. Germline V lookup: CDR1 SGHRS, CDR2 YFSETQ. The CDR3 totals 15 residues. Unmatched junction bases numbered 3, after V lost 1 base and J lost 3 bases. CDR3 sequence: CASSLPRGVYNEQFF. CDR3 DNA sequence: TGCGCCAGCAGCTTGCCGCGGGGGGTCTACAATGAGCAGTTCTTC.

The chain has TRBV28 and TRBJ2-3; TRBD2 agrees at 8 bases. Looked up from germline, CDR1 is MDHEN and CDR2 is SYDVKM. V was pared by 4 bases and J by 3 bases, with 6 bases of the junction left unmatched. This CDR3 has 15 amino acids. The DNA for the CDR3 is TGTGCCAGCAGTTCACAGCGGGAGAGGACAGATACGCAGTATTTT. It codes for CASSSQRERTDTQYF.

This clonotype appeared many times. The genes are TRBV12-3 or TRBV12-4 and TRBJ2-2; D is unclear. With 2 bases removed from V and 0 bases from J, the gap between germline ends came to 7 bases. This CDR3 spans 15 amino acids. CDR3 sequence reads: CASSLFTANTGELFF. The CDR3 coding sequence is TGTGCCAGCAGTTTATTTACAGCGAACACCGGGGAGCTGTTTTTT.

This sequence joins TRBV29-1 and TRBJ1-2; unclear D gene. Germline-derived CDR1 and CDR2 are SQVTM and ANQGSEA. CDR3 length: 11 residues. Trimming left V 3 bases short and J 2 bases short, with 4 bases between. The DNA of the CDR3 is TGCAGCGTTGACAGGAACTATGGCTACACCTTC. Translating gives CSVDRNYGYTF.

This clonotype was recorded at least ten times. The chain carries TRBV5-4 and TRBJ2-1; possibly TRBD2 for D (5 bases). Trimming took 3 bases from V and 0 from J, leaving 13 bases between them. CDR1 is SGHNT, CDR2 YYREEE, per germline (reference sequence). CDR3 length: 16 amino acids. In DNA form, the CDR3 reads TGTGCCAGCAGCTCCGGAGCGGCGAGCTCCTACAATGAGCAGTTCTTC. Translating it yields CASSSGAASSYNEQFF.

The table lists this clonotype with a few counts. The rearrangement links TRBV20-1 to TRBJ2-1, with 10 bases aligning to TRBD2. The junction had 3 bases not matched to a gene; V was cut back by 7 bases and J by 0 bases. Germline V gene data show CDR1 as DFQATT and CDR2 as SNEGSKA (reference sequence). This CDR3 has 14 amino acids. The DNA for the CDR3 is TGCAGTGTCCAGCGGGGGGGCTCCTACAATGAGCAGTTCTTC. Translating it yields CSVQRGGSYNEQFF.

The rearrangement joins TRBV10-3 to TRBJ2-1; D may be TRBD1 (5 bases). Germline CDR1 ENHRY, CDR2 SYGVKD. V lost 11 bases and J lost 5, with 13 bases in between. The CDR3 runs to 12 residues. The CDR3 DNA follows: TGTGCCGCTCAGGGTAACGACAATGAGCAGTTCTTC. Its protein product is CAAQGNDNEQFF.

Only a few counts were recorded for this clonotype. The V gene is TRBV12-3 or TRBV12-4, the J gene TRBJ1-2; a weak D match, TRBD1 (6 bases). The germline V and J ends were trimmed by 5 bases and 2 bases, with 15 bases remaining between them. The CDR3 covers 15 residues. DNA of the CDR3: TGTGCCAGCAGTCAGCATTTCCAGGGGAACTATGGCTACACCTTC. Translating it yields CASSQHFQGNYGYTF.

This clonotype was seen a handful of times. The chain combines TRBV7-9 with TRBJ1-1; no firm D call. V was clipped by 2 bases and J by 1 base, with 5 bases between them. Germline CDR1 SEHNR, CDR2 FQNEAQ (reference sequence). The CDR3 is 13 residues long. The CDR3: CASSLYENTEAFF. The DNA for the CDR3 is TGTGCCAGCAGCTTATATGAGAACACTGAAGCTTTCTTT. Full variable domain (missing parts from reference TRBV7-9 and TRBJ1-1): DTGVSQNPRHKITKRGQNVTFRCDPISEHNRLYWYRQTLGQGPEFLTYFQNEAQLEKSRLLSDRFSAERPKGSFSTLEIQRTEQGDSAMYLCASSLYENTEAFFGQGTRLTVV.

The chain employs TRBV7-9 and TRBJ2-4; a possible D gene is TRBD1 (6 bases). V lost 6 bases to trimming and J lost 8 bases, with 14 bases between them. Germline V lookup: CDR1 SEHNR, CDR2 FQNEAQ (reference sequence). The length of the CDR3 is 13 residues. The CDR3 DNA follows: TGTGCCAGCAGTGGGGGCGATTCGTACATTCAGTACTTC. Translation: CASSGGDSYIQYF.

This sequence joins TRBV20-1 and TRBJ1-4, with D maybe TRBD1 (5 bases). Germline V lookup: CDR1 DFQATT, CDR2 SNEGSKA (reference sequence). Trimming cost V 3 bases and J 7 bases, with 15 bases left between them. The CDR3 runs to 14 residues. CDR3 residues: CSASWPGLPEKLFF. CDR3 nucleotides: TGCAGTGCTAGTTGGCCGGGGCTACCTGAAAAACTGTTTTTT.

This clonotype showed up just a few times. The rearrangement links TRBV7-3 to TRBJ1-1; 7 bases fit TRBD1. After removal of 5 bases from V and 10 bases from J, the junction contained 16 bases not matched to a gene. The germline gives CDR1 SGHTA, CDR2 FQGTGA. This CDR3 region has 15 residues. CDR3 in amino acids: CASSPGQAGSTRAFF. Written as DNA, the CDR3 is TGTGCCAGCAGCCCCGGACAGGCCGGTAGCACGAGAGCTTTCTTT.

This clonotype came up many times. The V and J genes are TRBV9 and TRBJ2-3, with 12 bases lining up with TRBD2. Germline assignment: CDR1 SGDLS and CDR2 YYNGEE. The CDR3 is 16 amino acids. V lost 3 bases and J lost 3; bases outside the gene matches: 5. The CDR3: CASSALAGGPTDTQYF. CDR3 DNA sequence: TGTGCCAGCAGCGCCCTAGCGGGGGGGCCTACAGATACGCAGTATTTT.

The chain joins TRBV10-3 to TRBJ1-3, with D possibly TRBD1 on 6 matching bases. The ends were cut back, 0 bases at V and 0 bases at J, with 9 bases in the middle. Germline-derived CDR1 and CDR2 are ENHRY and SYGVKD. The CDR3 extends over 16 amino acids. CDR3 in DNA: TGTGCCATCAGTGAGTCCGACAGGTCCTCTGGAAACACCATATATTTT. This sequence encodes CAISESDRSSGNTIYF.

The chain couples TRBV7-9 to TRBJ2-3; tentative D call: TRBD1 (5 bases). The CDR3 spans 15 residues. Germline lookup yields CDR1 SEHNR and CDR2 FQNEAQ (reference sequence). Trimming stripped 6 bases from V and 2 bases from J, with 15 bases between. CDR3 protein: CASRFQGPITDTQYF. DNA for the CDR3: TGTGCCAGCAGATTCCAGGGCCCGATCACAGATACGCAGTATTTT.

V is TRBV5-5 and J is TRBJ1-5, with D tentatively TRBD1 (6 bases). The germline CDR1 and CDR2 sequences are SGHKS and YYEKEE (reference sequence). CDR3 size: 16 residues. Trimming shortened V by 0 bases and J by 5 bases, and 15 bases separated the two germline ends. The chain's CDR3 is CASSLAVGGRYQPQHF. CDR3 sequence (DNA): TGTGCCAGCAGCTTGGCCGTTGGGGGGCGATATCAGCCCCAGCATTTT.

For the CDR3, the DNA is TGTGCCAGCAGTGAAAGACGTCTAGGACGCGCCCAGCATTTT. It yields the protein CASSERRLGRAQHF. The V call is TRBV6-1, the J call TRBJ1-5; D is uncertain. The V end was cut by 2 bases, the J end by 11 bases, with 16 bases between. The CDR3 has 14 amino acids. Germline assignment: CDR1 MNHNS and CDR2 SASEGT.

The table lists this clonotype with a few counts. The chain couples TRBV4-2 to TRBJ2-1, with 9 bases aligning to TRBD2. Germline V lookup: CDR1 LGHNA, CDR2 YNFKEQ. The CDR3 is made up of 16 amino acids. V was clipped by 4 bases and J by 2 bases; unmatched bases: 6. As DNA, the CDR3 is TGTGCCAGCAGCCCTAGGACTAGCGCGACCTACAATGAGCAGTTCTTC. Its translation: CASSPRTSATYNEQFF.